The entry below describes one T cell receptor beta chain. Hyperthyroidism patients, all newly diagnosed, had under 2 months' duration and ages of 18 to 65. Diagnosis relied on clinical symptoms, serum thyroxine, TRAb, thyroid ultrasound and orbital computed tomography. The entry originates in a study of Graves' ophthalmopathy and Graves' hyperthyroidism. Amplification targeted the TCR beta CDR3 regions, with RNA transcripts as the source material. Second-round multiplex PCR followed a first-round RT-PCR using HTBI primers. MiXCR was run by TCRdb on the multiplex PCR reads, yielding one entry per CDR3 protein. This sample has around 590,000 distinct CDR3 sequences, with 35% to 45% found just once. The V end lost 6 bases, the J end lost 18 bases, and 15 bases lay between the germline ends. The CDR3 covers 11 residues. The germline V gene encodes CDR1 MNHEY and CDR2 SVGAGI.

The sample taken for sequencing was peripheral blood or thyroid tissue (not recorded which). This sequence originates from an adult man with Graves' hyperthyroidism. This chain links TRBV6-5 with TRBJ1-6; D is ambiguous. The CDR3 DNA sequence: TGTGCCAGCAGGACTCGAGCGGGAGGCCACTTT. Translating gives CASRTRAGGHF.